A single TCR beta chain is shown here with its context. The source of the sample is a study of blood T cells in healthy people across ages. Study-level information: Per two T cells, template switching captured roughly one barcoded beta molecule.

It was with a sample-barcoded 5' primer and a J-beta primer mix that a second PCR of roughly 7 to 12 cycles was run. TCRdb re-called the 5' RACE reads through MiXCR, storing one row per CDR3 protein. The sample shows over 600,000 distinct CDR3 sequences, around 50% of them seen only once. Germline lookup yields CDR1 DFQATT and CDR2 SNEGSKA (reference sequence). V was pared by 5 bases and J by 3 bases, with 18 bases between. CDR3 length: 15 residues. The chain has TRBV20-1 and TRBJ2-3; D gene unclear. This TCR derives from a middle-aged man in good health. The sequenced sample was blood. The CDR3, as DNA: TGCAGTGCTTCAAACCGGCTAACCTGGACAGATACGCAGTATTTT. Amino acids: CSASNRLTWTDTQYF.